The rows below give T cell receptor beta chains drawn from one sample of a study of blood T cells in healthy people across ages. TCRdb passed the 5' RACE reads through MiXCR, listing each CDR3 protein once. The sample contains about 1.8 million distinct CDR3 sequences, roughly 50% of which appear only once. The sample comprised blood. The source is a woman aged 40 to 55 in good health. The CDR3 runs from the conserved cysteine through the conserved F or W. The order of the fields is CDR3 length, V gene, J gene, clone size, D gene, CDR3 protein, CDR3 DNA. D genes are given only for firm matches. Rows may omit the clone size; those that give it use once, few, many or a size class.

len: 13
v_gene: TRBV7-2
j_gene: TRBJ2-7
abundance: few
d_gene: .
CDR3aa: CASSRRDNYEQYF
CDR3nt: TGTGCCAGCAGCCGCCGGGACAACTACGAGCAGTACTTC

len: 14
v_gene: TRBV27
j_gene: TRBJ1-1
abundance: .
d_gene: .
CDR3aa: CASSGTAINTEAFF
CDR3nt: TGTGCCAGCAGTGGGACCGCTATAAACACTGAAGCTTTCTTT

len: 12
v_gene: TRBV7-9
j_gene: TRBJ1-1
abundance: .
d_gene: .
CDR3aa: CASSLKNLEAFF
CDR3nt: TGTGCCAGCAGCTTAAAAAACCTTGAAGCTTTCTTT

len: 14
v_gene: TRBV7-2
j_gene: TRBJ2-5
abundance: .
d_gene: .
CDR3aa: CASSPFGTQETQYF
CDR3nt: TGTGCCAGCAGCCCTTTCGGGACACAAGAGACCCAGTACTTC

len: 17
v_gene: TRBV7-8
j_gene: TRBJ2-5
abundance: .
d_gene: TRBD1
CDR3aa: CASSERQGATVLETQYF
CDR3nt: TGTGCCAGCAGCGAAAGACAGGGGGCTACGGTCCTAGAGACCCAGTACTTC

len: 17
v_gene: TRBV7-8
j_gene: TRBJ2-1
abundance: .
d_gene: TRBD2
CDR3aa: CASSPPGLAGGIGEQFF
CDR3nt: TGTGCCAGCAGCCCCCCGGGACTAGCGGGGGGTATAGGTGAGCAGTTCTTC

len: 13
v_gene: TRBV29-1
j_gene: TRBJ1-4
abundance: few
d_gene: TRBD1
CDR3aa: CSVEGASGEKLFF
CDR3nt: TGCAGCGTAGAGGGGGCGAGTGGTGAAAAACTGTTTTTT

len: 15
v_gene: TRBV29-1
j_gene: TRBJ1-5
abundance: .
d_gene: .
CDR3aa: CSVGDRPGGNQPQHF
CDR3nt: TGCAGCGTGGGGGATCGGCCGGGGGGCAATCAGCCCCAGCATTTT

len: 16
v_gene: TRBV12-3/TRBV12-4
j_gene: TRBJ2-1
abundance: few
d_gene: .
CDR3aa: CASSWNWEFSYNEQFF
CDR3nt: TGTGCCAGCAGTTGGAACTGGGAATTCTCCTACAATGAGCAGTTCTTC

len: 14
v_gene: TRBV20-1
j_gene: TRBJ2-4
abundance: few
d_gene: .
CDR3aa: CSASTGLAKNIQYF
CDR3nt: TGCAGTGCTAGCACAGGTTTAGCCAAAAACATTCAGTACTTC

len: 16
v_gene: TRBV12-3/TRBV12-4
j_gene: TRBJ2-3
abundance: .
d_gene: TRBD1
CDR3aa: CASSPRQGATANTQYF
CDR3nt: TGTGCCAGCAGTCCGAGACAGGGGGCGACAGCAAATACGCAGTATTTT

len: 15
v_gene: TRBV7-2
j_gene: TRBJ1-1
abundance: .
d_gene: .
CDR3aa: CASSPQGSVNTEAFF
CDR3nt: TGTGCCAGCAGCCCTCAGGGGTCGGTGAACACTGAAGCTTTCTTT

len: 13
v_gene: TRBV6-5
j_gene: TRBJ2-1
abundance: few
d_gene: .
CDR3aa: CASSYDWYNEQFF
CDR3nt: TGTGCCAGCAGTTACGACTGGTACAATGAGCAGTTCTTC

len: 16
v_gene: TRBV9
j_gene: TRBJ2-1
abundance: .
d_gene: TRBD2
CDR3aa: CASSPGLAGGGNEQFF
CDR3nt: TGTGCCAGCAGCCCGGGACTAGCGGGGGGTGGCAATGAGCAGTTCTTC

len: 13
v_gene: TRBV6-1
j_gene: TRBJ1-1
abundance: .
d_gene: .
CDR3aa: CVSSQGRNTEAFF
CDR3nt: TGTGTCAGCTCCCAGGGGCGGAACACTGAAGCTTTCTTT

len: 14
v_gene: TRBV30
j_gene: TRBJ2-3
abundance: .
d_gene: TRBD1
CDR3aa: CAWSGKGGPDTQYF
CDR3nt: TGTGCCTGGAGTGGAAAAGGGGGCCCAGATACGCAGTATTTT

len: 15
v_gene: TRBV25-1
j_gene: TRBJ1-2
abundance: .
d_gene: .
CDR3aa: CASSEDLLDIYGYTF
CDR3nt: TGTGCCAGCAGTGAGGACCTCCTGGATATCTATGGCTACACCTTC

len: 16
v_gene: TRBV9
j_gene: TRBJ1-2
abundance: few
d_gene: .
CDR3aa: CASSGPDYRSNYGYTF
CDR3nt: TGTGCCAGCAGCGGGCCAGACTACAGGTCCAACTATGGCTACACCTTC

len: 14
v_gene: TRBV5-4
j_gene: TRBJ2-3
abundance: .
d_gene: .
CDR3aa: CASSSEVAAGTQYF
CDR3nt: TGTGCCAGCAGCTCAGAAGTGGCGGCGGGTACGCAGTATTTT

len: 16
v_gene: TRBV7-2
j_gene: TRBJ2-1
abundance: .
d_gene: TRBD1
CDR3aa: CASSLKGQGSYNEQFF
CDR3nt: TGTGCCAGCAGCTTAAAGGGACAGGGGTCCTACAATGAGCAGTTCTTC

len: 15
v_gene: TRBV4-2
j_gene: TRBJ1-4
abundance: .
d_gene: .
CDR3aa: CASSREGELGEKLFF
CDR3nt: TGTGCCAGCAGCCGAGAGGGAGAACTAGGAGAAAAACTGTTTTTT

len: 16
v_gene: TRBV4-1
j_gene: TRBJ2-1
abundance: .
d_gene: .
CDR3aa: CASSHQDAVSYNEQFF
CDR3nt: TGCGCCAGCAGCCATCAAGATGCGGTGTCCTACAATGAGCAGTTCTTC

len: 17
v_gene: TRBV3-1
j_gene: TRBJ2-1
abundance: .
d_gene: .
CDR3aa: CASSQVGGRSSYNEQFF
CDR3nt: TGTGCCAGCAGCCAAGTAGGAGGGCGAAGCTCCTACAATGAGCAGTTCTTC

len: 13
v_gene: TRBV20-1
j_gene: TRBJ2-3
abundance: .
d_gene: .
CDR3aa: CSAGYEGTDTQYF
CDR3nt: TGCAGTGCTGGCTACGAGGGAACAGATACGCAGTATTTT

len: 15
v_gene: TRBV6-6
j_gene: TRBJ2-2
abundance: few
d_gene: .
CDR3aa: CASSTERQYTGELFF
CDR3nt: TGTGCCAGCAGTACCGAGAGACAGTACACCGGGGAGCTGTTTTTT

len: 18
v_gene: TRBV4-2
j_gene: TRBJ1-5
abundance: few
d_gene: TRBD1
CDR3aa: CASSQSGQVSISNQPQHF
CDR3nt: TGTGCCAGCAGCCAGAGCGGACAGGTGTCAATTAGCAATCAGCCCCAGCATTTT

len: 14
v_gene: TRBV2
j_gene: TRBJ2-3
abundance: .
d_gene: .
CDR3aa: CASGRGGFQDTQYF
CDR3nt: TGTGCCAGCGGGAGGGGGGGCTTTCAAGATACGCAGTATTTT

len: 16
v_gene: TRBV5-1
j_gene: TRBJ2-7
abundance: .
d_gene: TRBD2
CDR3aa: CASASGGLSFAYEQYF
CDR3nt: TGCGCCAGCGCAAGCGGGGGGCTTTCCTTTGCCTACGAGCAGTACTTC

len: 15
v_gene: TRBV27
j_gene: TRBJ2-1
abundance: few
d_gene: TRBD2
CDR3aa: CASSLLRGGLPEQFF
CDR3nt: TGTGCCAGCAGCCTGCTCCGGGGGGGCCTACCTGAGCAGTTCTTC

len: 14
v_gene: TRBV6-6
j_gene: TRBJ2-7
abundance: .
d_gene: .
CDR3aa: CASRGGLTLYEQYF
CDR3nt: TGTGCCAGCAGAGGGGGGCTTACCCTCTACGAGCAGTACTTC

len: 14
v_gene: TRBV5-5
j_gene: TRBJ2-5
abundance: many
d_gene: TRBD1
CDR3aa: CASSLGQDQETQYF
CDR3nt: TGTGCCAGCAGCCTAGGACAGGATCAAGAGACCCAGTACTTC

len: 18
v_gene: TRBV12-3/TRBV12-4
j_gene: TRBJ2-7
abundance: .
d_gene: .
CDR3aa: CASSFFAGQSHSSYEQYF
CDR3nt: TGTGCCAGCAGTTTTTTCGCCGGACAGTCCCACAGCTCCTACGAGCAGTACTTC

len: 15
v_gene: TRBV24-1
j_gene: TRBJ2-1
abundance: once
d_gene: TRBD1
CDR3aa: CATSETGTGANEQFF
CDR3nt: TGTGCCACCAGCGAGACCGGGACAGGGGCCAATGAGCAGTTCTTC

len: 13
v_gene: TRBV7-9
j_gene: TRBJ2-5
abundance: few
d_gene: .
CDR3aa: CASKSSGGETQYF
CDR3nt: TGTGCCAGCAAGTCGTCGGGGGGCGAGACCCAGTACTTC

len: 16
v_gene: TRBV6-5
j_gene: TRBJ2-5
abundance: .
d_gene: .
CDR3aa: CASSYGIEVVEETQYF
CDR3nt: TGTGCCAGCAGTTACGGCATCGAGGTTGTGGAAGAGACCCAGTACTTC

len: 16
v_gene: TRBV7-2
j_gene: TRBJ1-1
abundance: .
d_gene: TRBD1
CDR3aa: CASSLMAGGTGTEAFF
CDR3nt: TGTGCCAGCAGCTTAATGGCAGGGGGCACGGGGACTGAAGCTTTCTTT

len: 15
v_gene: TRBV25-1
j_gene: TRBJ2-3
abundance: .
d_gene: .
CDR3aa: CASSSGIVATDTQYF
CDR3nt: TGTGCCAGCTCGTCGGGGATCGTCGCCACAGATACGCAGTATTTT

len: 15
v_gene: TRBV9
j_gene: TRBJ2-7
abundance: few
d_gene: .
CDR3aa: CASSVYRDAAYEQYF
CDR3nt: TGTGCCAGCAGCGTTTACCGGGACGCCGCCTACGAGCAGTACTTC

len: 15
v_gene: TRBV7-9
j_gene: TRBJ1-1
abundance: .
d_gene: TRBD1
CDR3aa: CASSLLTGGGTEAFF
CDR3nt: TGTGCCAGCAGCTTATTGACAGGGGGAGGAACTGAAGCTTTCTTT

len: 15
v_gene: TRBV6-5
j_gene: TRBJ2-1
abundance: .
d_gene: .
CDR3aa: CASSYSDGNYNEQFF
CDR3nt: TGTGCCAGCAGTTACTCAGATGGTAACTACAATGAGCAGTTCTTC

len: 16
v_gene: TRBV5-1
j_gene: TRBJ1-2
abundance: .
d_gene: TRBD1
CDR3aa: CASSSRTGDRGYGYTF
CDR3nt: TGCGCCAGCAGCTCACGGACAGGGGACAGGGGATATGGCTACACCTTC

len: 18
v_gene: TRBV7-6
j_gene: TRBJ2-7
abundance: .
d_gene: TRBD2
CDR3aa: CASSLELQAGGNTYEQYF
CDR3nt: TGTGCCAGCAGCTTAGAGCTTCAAGCGGGGGGGAATACCTACGAGCAGTACTTC

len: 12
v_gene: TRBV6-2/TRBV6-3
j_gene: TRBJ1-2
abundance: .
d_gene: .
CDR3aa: CASGVINYGYTF
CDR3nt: TGTGCCAGCGGTGTAATAAACTATGGCTACACCTTC

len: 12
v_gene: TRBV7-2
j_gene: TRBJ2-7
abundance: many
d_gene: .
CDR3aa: CASSPRGREQYF
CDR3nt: TGTGCCAGCAGCCCACGGGGTCGAGAGCAGTACTTC

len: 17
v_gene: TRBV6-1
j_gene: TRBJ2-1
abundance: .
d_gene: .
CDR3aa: CASSEMRGAYAYNEQFF
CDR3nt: TGTGCCAGCAGTGAAATGAGGGGCGCTTATGCCTACAATGAGCAGTTCTTC

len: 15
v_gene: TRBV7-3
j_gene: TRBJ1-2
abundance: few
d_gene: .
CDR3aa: CASSSGTTSNYGYTF
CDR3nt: TGTGCCAGCAGCTCGGGGACCACTTCTAACTATGGCTACACCTTC

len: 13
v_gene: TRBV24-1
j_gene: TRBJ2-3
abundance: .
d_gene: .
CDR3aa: CATEGPAANTQYF
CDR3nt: TGTGCCACCGAGGGACCCGCGGCCAATACGCAGTATTTT

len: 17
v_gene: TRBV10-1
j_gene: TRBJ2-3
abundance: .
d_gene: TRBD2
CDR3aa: CASSETIAGGPTDTQYF
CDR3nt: TGCGCCAGCAGTGAGACTATAGCGGGGGGCCCCACAGATACGCAGTATTTT

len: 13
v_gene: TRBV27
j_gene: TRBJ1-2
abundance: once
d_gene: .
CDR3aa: CASRLQAHYGYTF
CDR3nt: TGTGCCAGCAGACTTCAGGCTCACTATGGCTACACCTTC

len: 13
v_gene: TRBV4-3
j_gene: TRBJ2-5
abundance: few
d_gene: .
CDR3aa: CASSQAWAETQYF
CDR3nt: TGCGCCAGCAGCCAAGCATGGGCAGAGACCCAGTACTTC

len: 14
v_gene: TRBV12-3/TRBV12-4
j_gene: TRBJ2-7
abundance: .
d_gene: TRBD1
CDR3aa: CASSFGTAYNEQYF
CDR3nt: TGTGCCAGCAGCTTCGGGACAGCCTACAATGAGCAGTACTTC

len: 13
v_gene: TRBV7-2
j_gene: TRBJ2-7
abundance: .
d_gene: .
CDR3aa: CASSDGTPHEQYF
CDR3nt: TGTGCCAGCAGCGATGGGACCCCGCACGAGCAGTACTTC

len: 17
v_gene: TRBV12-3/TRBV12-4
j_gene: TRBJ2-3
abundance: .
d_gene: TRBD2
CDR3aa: CASSLDRAGGFTDTQYF
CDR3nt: TGTGCCAGCAGTTTAGACCGAGCGGGGGGTTTCACAGATACGCAGTATTTT

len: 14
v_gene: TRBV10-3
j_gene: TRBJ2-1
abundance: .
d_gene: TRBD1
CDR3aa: CAATGGEARNEQFF
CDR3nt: TGTGCCGCCACAGGGGGCGAAGCCCGCAATGAGCAGTTCTTC